The 14 T cell receptor beta chains in this list originate from one sample, sequenced in a study of blood T cell repertoires in COVID-19. Repertoires were generated with immunoSEQ multiplex PCR, while TCRdb's copy carries only in-frame clones and drops some. The table records about 48,000 clones, 77% of them present only once. Sequencing was carried out using peripheral blood. The receptors come from a human donor with active or convalescent COVID-19. The donor label of this sample is uncertain.

V usage is TRBV9 and J usage is TRBJ2-1; TRBD2 aligns across 11 bases. This CDR3 region has 14 residues. Losses at the gene ends were 2 bases for V and 7 bases for J; bases not matched to a gene: 2. The germline V gene encodes CDR1 SGDLS and CDR2 YYNGEE. CDR3 in amino acids: CASSVTSGVNEQFF. CDR3 DNA sequence: TGTGCCAGCAGCGTGACTAGCGGGGTGAATGAGCAGTTCTTC.

CDR3 DNA sequence: TGTGCCAGCAGCCAAGAGGGCGGAGGTAGCGGGCACCTGGCCAATGAGCAGTTCTTC. This codes for CASSQEGGGSGHLANEQFF. The V gene is TRBV4-2, the J gene TRBJ2-1; 7 bases are a match to TRBD2. Per the germline V gene, CDR1 is LGHNA and CDR2 is YNFKEQ. The V gene end was trimmed by 0 bases and the J gene end by 6 bases; junction bases not matched to a gene: 17. The CDR3 is 19 amino acids.

This clone was recorded a few times. This CDR3 reads CASSGTSGSSYNEQFF. The CDR3 DNA reads as TGTGCCAGCAGTGGGACTAGCGGAAGCTCCTACAATGAGCAGTTCTTC. V and J are TRBV28 and TRBJ2-1; 11 nucleotides match TRBD2. V dropped 5 bases and J dropped 0; count of bases not matched to a gene: 3. This CDR3 spans 16 amino acids. Germline CDR1 and CDR2: MDHEN and SYDVKM. Drawing the rest from reference TRBV28 and TRBJ2-1, the complete variable domain is DVKVTQSSRYLVKRTGEKVFLECVQDMDHENMFWYRQDPGLGLRLIYFSYDVKMKEKGDIPEGYSVSREKKERFSLILESASTNQTSMYLCASSGTSGSSYNEQFFGPGTRLTVL.

This clone was observed once. This chain connects TRBV12-3 or TRBV12-4 to TRBJ2-7; D gene uncertain. The CDR3 spans 13 residues. With 3 bases removed from V and 6 bases from J, the gap between germline ends came to 12 bases. CDR3 amino acids: CASSLGERLEQYF. The CDR3 nucleotides read TGTGCCAGCAGTTTGGGTGAGAGGCTCGAGCAGTACTTC.

This clone was seen once. The V and J genes are TRBV6-6 and TRBJ2-7, with TRBD2 matching 7 bases. CDR3 length: 13 residues. J was trimmed by 4 bases and V by 7 bases; bases with no gene match: 7. The germline V gene encodes CDR1 MNHNY and CDR2 SVGAGI (reference sequence). CDR3 protein: CASKLTSSYEQYF. CDR3 in DNA: TGTGCCAGCAAGCTGACTAGCAGTTACGAGCAGTACTTC.

This chain links TRBV29-1 with TRBJ2-5; D possibly corresponds to TRBD1 (5 bases). There are 19 residues in the CDR3. CDR1 is SQVTM and CDR2 is ANQGSEA in the germline V gene. The V end lost 5 bases, the J end lost 0 bases, and 28 bases lay between the germline ends. CDR3 in amino acids: CSVFTVSRVWVGYQETQYF. The CDR3 nucleotides read TGCAGCGTTTTCACTGTGAGCAGGGTATGGGTTGGTTACCAAGAGACCCAGTACTTC.

The chain couples TRBV15 to TRBJ2-1, with D perhaps TRBD2 (6 bases). This CDR3 comprises 13 residues. Trimming took 4 bases from V and 6 from J, leaving 10 bases between them. From germline, CDR1 is LNHNV and CDR2 YYDKDF (reference sequence). The CDR3 reads CATSMAGPNEQFF. The CDR3 nucleotides are TGTGCCACCAGCATGGCGGGGCCCAATGAGCAGTTCTTC.

The chain carries TRBV10-3 and TRBJ1-5, with D possibly TRBD1 on 6 matching bases. Looked up from germline, CDR1 is ENHRY and CDR2 is SYGVKD. Trimming removed 4 bases from V and 4 bases from J, with 11 bases in between. The CDR3 has 14 amino acids. Here the CDR3 DNA reads TGTGCCATCAGTGCGCGGACAGAGAATCAGCCCCAGCATTTT. It yields the protein CAISARTENQPQHF.

This sequence joins TRBV4-1 and TRBJ2-2; TRBD2 is a possible D gene (7 bases). CDR1 and CDR2 from the germline V gene are MGHRA and YSYEKL. Trimming removed 4 bases at V and 2 bases at J, with 14 bases between. The CDR3 loop spans 16 amino acids. CDR3 DNA sequence: TGCGCCAGCAGCCCCCACAGGGACTATAACACCGGGGAGCTGTTTTTT. It yields the protein CASSPHRDYNTGELFF.

This rearrangement joins TRBV5-1 to TRBJ2-1; TRBD1 matches 9 bases. V shed 3 bases, J shed 6 bases, and the junction held 7 bases outside the gene matches. The CDR3 extends over 15 amino acids. Germline V gene data show CDR1 as SGHRS and CDR2 as YFSETQ. CDR3 nucleotide sequence: TGCGCCAGCAGCTGGGATGGGACAGGGCCCAATGAGCAGTTCTTC. It codes for CASSWDGTGPNEQFF.

J is TRBJ2-5 and V is TRBV2; TRBD1 agrees at 10 bases. Losses at the gene ends were 4 bases for V and 4 bases for J; bases not matched to a gene: 0. The germline V gene has CDR1 SNHLY and CDR2 FYNNEI. This CDR3 is 13 amino acids long. Here the CDR3 DNA reads TGTGCCAGCAGTGGGACAGGGGGAGAGACCCAGTACTTC. Translated, it gives CASSGTGGETQYF.

J is TRBJ2-2 and V is TRBV9; TRBD2 matches at 7 bases. The CDR3 extends over 14 amino acids. V was pared by 2 bases and J by 8 bases, with 6 bases of the junction left unmatched. Germline V lookup: CDR1 SGDLS, CDR2 YYNGEE. The CDR3 loop reads CASSVSGAQGELFF. DNA of the CDR3: TGTGCCAGCAGCGTGAGCGGGGCTCAGGGGGAGCTGTTTTTT.

This clone was seen only a few times. The chain has TRBV7-3 and TRBJ1-1; D remains unclear. Germline CDR1 reads SGHTA; CDR2 reads FQGTGA. The V end lost 3 bases, the J end lost 1 base, and 9 bases lay between the germline ends. The CDR3 consists of 14 residues. Written as DNA, the CDR3 is TGTGCCAGCAGCTTGGGCCAATGGAACACTGAAGCTTTCTTT. This encodes CASSLGQWNTEAFF.

V gene TRBV7-6 combines with J gene TRBJ2-1; 8 nucleotides match TRBD1. Germline V gene lookup returns CDR1 SGHVS and CDR2 FNYEAQ. The V segment lost 5 bases and the J segment 4 bases; nucleotides outside the gene matches: 7. The CDR3 length is 15 residues. The CDR3 bases are TGTGCCAGCAGCCATAGGACAGGGATGTACAATGAGCAGTTCTTC. Translation gives CASSHRTGMYNEQFF. The entire variable domain, with the rest obtained from reference TRBV7-6 and TRBJ2-1, is as follows: GAGVSQSPRYKVTKRGQDVALRCDPISGHVSLYWYRQALGQGPEFLTYFNYEAQQDKSGLPNDRFSAERPEGSISTLTIQRTEQRDSAMYRCASSHRTGMYNEQFFGPGTRLTVL.